The table lists the clone carrying this TCR beta chain with many counts. The antigen is not known. This CDR3 contains 15 residues. CDR1 and CDR2 from the germline V gene are LGHDT and YNNKEL (reference sequence). Trimming removed 3 bases at V and 2 bases at J, with 8 bases between. The source of the sample is a study of T-cell reconstitution after alpha-beta-depleted transplantation in children. Unique molecular identifiers were incorporated when the TCRbeta library was constructed. A single record per CDR3 protein comes from TCRdb applying MiXCR to the PCR reads. Among 600,000 or so distinct CDR3 sequences listed, 23% were seen once. General observations from the study: It was surviving recipient T cells and thymic progenitors that gave some patients high TCRbeta diversity at day 60. Counts and diversity of T cells one year after transplant came mostly from newly produced T cells. Reportedly, roughly two months post-transplant, alpha-beta T cells arose from several hundred expanded graft clones.

The chain uses TRBV3-1 and TRBJ2-6, with D perhaps TRBD2 (6 bases). This receptor was identified in a boy in the first two years of life who had a stem cell transplant for acute myeloid leukemia, so the T cells may come from the graft donor. Here the sequenced sample was PBMCs, mostly from graft donor cells, taken 360 days after TCRalphabeta/CD19-depleted stem cell transplant. The CDR3 spells CASSQGGAGANVLTF. Here the CDR3 DNA reads TGTGCCAGCAGCCAGGGCGGGGCTGGGGCCAACGTCCTGACTTTC.